One sample yielded the 27 T cell receptor beta chains listed below, sequenced in a study of blood T cell repertoires in COVID-19. Method: immunoSEQ multiplex PCR; TCRdb's copy keeps in-frame clones and lacks some. The sample shows hundreds of thousands of clones, more than 75% of them seen only once. Sequenced input: PBMCs or T cells enriched from blood (not recorded which). Source of these receptors: a woman aged 45-65 years who had recovered from COVID-19.

As concerns this clone: Other DNA sequences within the sample encode an identical CDR3. V and J are TRBV30 and TRBJ1-2; D might be TRBD1 (5 bases). This CDR3 is built from 12 residues. Trimming left V 2 bases short and J 6 bases short, with 10 bases between. CDR1 GTSNPN and CDR2 SVGIG come from the germline V gene (reference sequence). The CDR3 reads CAWSPRVHGYTF. The CDR3 DNA follows: TGTGCCTGGAGTCCCAGGGTTCATGGCTACACCTTC. Filled out from reference TRBV30 and TRBJ1-2, the complete variable domain reads SQTIHQWPATLVQPVGSPLSLECTVEGTSNPNLYWYRQAAGRGLQLLFYSVGIGQISSEVPQNLSASRPQDRQFILSSKKLLLSDSGFYLCAWSPRVHGYTFGSGTRLTVV.

J is TRBJ2-6 and V is TRBV2, with a weak D call TRBD1 (6 bases). CDR1 is SNHLY and CDR2 is FYNNEI in the germline V gene. The CDR3 totals 14 residues. V was clipped by 11 bases and J by 4 bases, with 15 bases between them. CDR3 nucleotide sequence: TGTGCCGGATATACAGGGTCAGGGGCCAACGTCCTGACTTTC. The encoded protein is CAGYTGSGANVLTF.

This clone showed up just once. This chain links TRBV5-1 with TRBJ2-1, with 11 bases identical to TRBD2. CDR1 and CDR2 from the germline V gene are SGHRS and YFSETQ. J lost 4 bases, V lost 0 bases, and 3 bases had no gene match. This CDR3 is 16 amino acids long. CDR3: CASSLVPSGGYNEQFF. CDR3 nucleotide sequence: TGCGCCAGCAGCTTGGTTCCTAGCGGGGGGTACAATGAGCAGTTCTTC.

The V call is TRBV7-9, the J call TRBJ1-1; D not certain. Germline-derived CDR1 and CDR2 are SEHNR and FQNEAQ (reference sequence). Trimming pared 5 bases from V and 4 bases from J, leaving 11 bases between. This CDR3 spans 13 amino acids. The chain's CDR3 is CASSPSPITEAFF. In nucleotides, the CDR3 is TGTGCCAGCAGCCCCAGTCCGATCACTGAAGCTTTCTTT.

The chain links TRBV6-5 to TRBJ1-1; D perhaps matches TRBD1 (5 bases). V was pared by 2 bases and J by 7 bases, with 17 bases between. The CDR3 consists of 15 residues. Germline CDR1 is MNHEY and CDR2 is SVGAGI. CDR3 loop: CASSYQAGRGREAFF. For the CDR3, the DNA is TGTGCCAGCAGTTACCAAGCCGGGCGGGGACGTGAAGCTTTCTTT.

Points on this clone: Other DNA sequences of this sample code for an identical CDR3. The chain carries TRBV3-1 (or the pseudogene TRBV3-2) and TRBJ1-5; D is perhaps TRBD1 (6 bases). V was pared by 1 base and J by 4 bases, with 8 bases between. The CDR3 totals 14 residues. CDR1 LGHDT and CDR2 YNNKEL come from the germline V gene (reference sequence). The CDR3 region has the DNA TGTGCCAGCAGCCAAGGAGGGGGAAATCAGCCCCAGCATTTT. Translation gives CASSQGGGNQPQHF.

This sequence joins TRBV28 and TRBJ2-7; the match to TRBD1 covers 7 bases. Trimming cost V 7 bases and J 6 bases; bases outside gene matches: 27. The CDR3 spans 19 residues. Germline CDR1 reads MDHEN; CDR2 reads SYDVKM. The CDR3 sequence: CASTGYLTDTGVRLGEQYF. DNA for the CDR3: TGTGCCAGCACCGGGTATTTGACCGACACAGGGGTAAGGTTGGGCGAGCAGTACTTC.

This sequence joins TRBV7-3 and TRBJ2-5, with a possible D match to TRBD2 (5 bases). This CDR3 contains 13 residues. Per the germline V gene, CDR1 is SGHTA and CDR2 is FQGTGA. The germline V and J ends were trimmed by 5 bases and 5 bases, with 12 bases remaining between them. The CDR3 bases are TGTGCCAGCAGCACTACCCGGGGTGAGACCCAGTACTTC. Protein: CASSTTRGETQYF.

This clone was recorded only once. The chain combines TRBV27 with TRBJ1-5; tentative D call: TRBD1 (6 bases). Germline V gene data show CDR1 as MNHEY and CDR2 as SMNVEV (reference sequence). The V end was cut by 6 bases, the J end by 0 bases, with 18 bases between. The CDR3 sequence is 17 residues long. CDR3 amino acids: CASRGGPGVDSNQPQHF. The CDR3 nucleotides read TGTGCCAGCAGGGGGGGGCCCGGGGTTGATAGCAATCAGCCCCAGCATTTT.

The chain links TRBV19 to TRBJ2-7, with a possible D match to TRBD1 (5 bases). This CDR3 has 18 amino acids. The germline V gene encodes CDR1 LNHDA and CDR2 SQIVND (reference sequence). V was pared by 1 base and J by 2 bases, with 21 bases between. CDR3 coding DNA: TGTGCCAGTAGTATAGTAGGTGATGGTACAGGCGAAACCTACGAGCAGTACTTC. It is translated as CASSIVGDGTGETYEQYF.

V usage is TRBV7-9 and J usage is TRBJ1-5, with 8 bases matching TRBD1. The V gene end was trimmed by 5 bases and the J gene end by 4 bases; junction bases not matched to a gene: 7. Germline assignment: CDR1 SEHNR and CDR2 FQNEAQ (reference sequence). CDR3 size: 15 residues. The CDR3 nucleotides read TGTGCCAGCAGCCACGGACAGGGACTAAATCAGCCCCAGCATTTT. This encodes CASSHGQGLNQPQHF.

This rearrangement joins TRBV30 to TRBJ1-2; TRBD1 aligns across 10 bases. V shed 3 bases and J 4 bases; nucleotides not matched to a gene: 5. CDR3 length equals 14 residues. Germline V gene data show CDR1 as GTSNPN and CDR2 as SVGIG (reference sequence). CDR3 amino acids: CAWRGQGTLYGYTF. In DNA, the CDR3 is TGTGCCTGGAGGGGACAGGGGACTCTCTATGGCTACACCTTC.

The rearrangement links TRBV6-5 to TRBJ1-6; D remains unclear. Germline V lookup: CDR1 MNHEY, CDR2 SVGAGI. This CDR3 is built from 14 residues. The germline V and J ends were trimmed by 2 bases and 9 bases, with 11 bases remaining between them. The DNA for the CDR3 is TGTGCCAGCAGTTACAGGGAGGAGGTTTCACCCCTCCACTTT. Amino acids: CASSYREEVSPLHF.

This rearrangement joins TRBV30 to TRBJ1-6; D is possibly TRBD1 (5 bases). The germline V gene has CDR1 GTSNPN and CDR2 SVGIG (reference sequence). The CDR3 is 12 residues long. With 5 bases removed from V and 9 bases from J, the gap between germline ends came to 11 bases. Here the CDR3 DNA reads TGTGCCTGGGGCACAGGTTCTTCACCCCTCCACTTT. The encoded protein is CAWGTGSSPLHF.

The CDR3 region is CASSWLSSTDTQYF. The CDR3 nucleotides are TGTGCCAGCAGCTGGTTGAGCAGCACAGATACGCAGTATTTT. V usage is TRBV7-8 and J usage is TRBJ2-3; no clear D gene. The CDR3 has 14 amino acids. Trimming pared 4 bases from V and 0 bases from J, leaving 8 bases between. Germline loops: CDR1 SGHVS, CDR2 FQNEAQ.

The chain couples TRBV5-1 to TRBJ2-5, with 7 nucleotides matching TRBD2. The CDR3 contains 13 residues. From germline, CDR1 is SGHRS and CDR2 YFSETQ. V lost 4 bases to trimming and J lost 1 base; unmatched junction nucleotides: 1. This CDR3 is CASSGGGQETQYF. The CDR3 bases are TGCGCCAGCAGCGGGGGGGGCCAAGAGACCCAGTACTTC.

The V and J genes are TRBV3-1 (or the pseudogene TRBV3-2) and TRBJ1-6, with D uncertain. Trimming took off 2 bases at V and 9 bases at J, with 17 bases between the two ends. Germline V gene lookup returns CDR1 LGHDT and CDR2 YNNKEL (reference sequence). The length of the CDR3 is 16 residues. The CDR3 sequence is CASSQYFGVVGSPLHF. CDR3 nucleotide sequence: TGTGCCAGCAGCCAATACTTCGGGGTGGTTGGTTCACCCCTCCACTTT.

The CDR3 reads CASSPLPLGYTF. In nucleotides, the CDR3 is TGTGCCAGCAGTCCCCTCCCTCTGGGCTACACCTTC. This sequence joins TRBV28 and TRBJ1-2; D is unresolved. The CDR3 is made up of 12 amino acids. Trimming shortened V by 5 bases and J by 8 bases, and 12 bases separated the two germline ends. The germline CDR1 and CDR2 sequences are MDHEN and SYDVKM.

The rearrangement links TRBV28 to TRBJ2-3, with D perhaps TRBD1 (6 bases). The CDR3 runs to 13 residues. V lost 8 bases to trimming and J lost 0 bases, with 9 bases between them. Germline V gives CDR1 MDHEN, CDR2 SYDVKM. CDR3 sequence (DNA): TGTGCCAGCGGACAGCCTAGCACAGATACGCAGTATTTT. Amino acids: CASGQPSTDTQYF.

The chain recombines TRBV2 with TRBJ2-1; 7 bases are a match to TRBD1. V lost 6 bases, J lost 3 bases, and 2 bases stayed unmatched. The germline V gene has CDR1 SNHLY and CDR2 FYNNEI. The CDR3 runs to 13 residues. The CDR3 DNA sequence: TGTGCCAGCAGCTGGGACAGCTACAATGAGCAGTTCTTC. Amino acids: CASSWDSYNEQFF. The whole variable domain, filled in from reference TRBV2 and TRBJ2-1, reads EPEVTQTPSHQVTQMGQEVILRCVPISNHLYFYWYRQILGQKVEFLVSFYNNEISEKSEIFDDQFSVERPDGSNFTLKIRSTKLEDSAMYFCASSWDSYNEQFFGPGTRLTVL.

The CDR3 sequence is CASSPLFFGYTF. CDR3 nucleotide sequence: TGTGCCAGCAGTCCCCTTTTTTTTGGCTACACCTTC. The chain joins TRBV12-3 or TRBV12-4 to TRBJ1-2; D ambiguous. The V end was cut by 5 bases, the J end by 7 bases, with 11 bases between. CDR3 length equals 12 residues.

The CDR3 DNA follows: TGTGCCAGCAGCCAAGGGGACAGTAGGGTAGAAAAACTGTTTTTT. It codes for CASSQGDSRVEKLFF. The gene calls are TRBV3-1 (or the pseudogene TRBV3-2) and TRBJ1-4; 7 nucleotides match TRBD1. The junction had 7 bases not matched to a gene; V was cut back by 1 base and J by 8 bases. The length of the CDR3 is 15 residues. Germline V lookup: CDR1 LGHDT, CDR2 YNNKEL (reference sequence).

The chain joins TRBV5-8 to TRBJ2-1; D not resolved. The CDR3 sequence is 13 residues long. Per germline, CDR1 SGHTS and CDR2 YDEGEE. The V gene lost 2 bases and the J gene lost 10 bases, with 13 bases spanning the gap. CDR3: CASSFLEVLEQFF. CDR3 DNA sequence: TGTGCCAGCAGCTTTCTTGAGGTGCTCGAGCAGTTCTTC.

The chain combines TRBV4-1 with TRBJ1-4, with 9 bases identical to TRBD1. Germline V gene sequence: CDR1 MGHRA, CDR2 YSYEKL. V trimming: 4 bases; J trimming: 4 bases; junction bases outside the gene matches: 7. The CDR3 totals 16 residues. CDR3 sequence (DNA): TGCGCCAGCAGCCGGCTACAGACAGGGGGTAATGAAAAACTGTTTTTT. Residues: CASSRLQTGGNEKLFF.

The chain recombines TRBV14 with TRBJ2-5; 9 positions match TRBD1. Trimming at V came to 5 bases and at J to 5 bases, leaving 9 bases not matched to a gene. The CDR3 extends over 15 amino acids. Germline values: CDR1 SGHDN, CDR2 FVKESK. The CDR3: CASSNDRGIGETQYF. The CDR3 nucleotides read TGTGCCAGCAGCAACGACAGGGGGATCGGCGAGACCCAGTACTTC.

J is TRBJ1-1 and V is TRBV4-1, with D uncertain. V was pared by 6 bases and J by 1 base, with 12 bases between. CDR3 length: 14 amino acids. Germline values: CDR1 MGHRA, CDR2 YSYEKL. For the CDR3, the DNA is TGCGCCAGCAGTCAAAGAGGCCAGAACACTGAAGCTTTCTTT. It yields the protein CASSQRGQNTEAFF.

The rearrangement uses TRBV25-1 and TRBJ1-6; D unresolved. Germline-derived CDR1 and CDR2 are MGHDK and SYGVNS. CDR3 length: 15 amino acids. Trimming took 3 bases from V and 10 from J, leaving 16 bases between them. The DNA of the CDR3 is TGTGCCAGCAGTGAGTCTACAGCGGGGAGGTCACCCCTCCACTTT. It specifies CASSESTAGRSPLHF.